This T cell receptor (beta chain) was identified during a study of T-cell reconstitution after alpha-beta-depleted transplantation in children. The V gene's germline CDR1 is SGHTA and CDR2 FQGTGA. CDR3 length equals 18 residues. Trimming at V came to 3 bases and at J to 1 base, leaving 10 bases not matched to a gene. Construction of the TCRbeta library involved unique molecular identifiers. TCRdb ran MiXCR on the PCR reads and lists one entry per CDR3 protein. The profile shows about 340,000 distinct CDR3 sequences, roughly 13% of them singletons. This clonotype has a handful of counts. The sequencing here drew on PBMCs, taken from the stem cell graft. The source is a human donor who donated a stem cell graft to a child with Fanconi anemia. The J gene is TRBJ2-2, the V gene TRBV7-3; 8 bases match TRBD1. CDR3 region: CASSFQHTGTGNTGELFF. The CDR3 nucleotides are TGTGCCAGCAGCTTCCAACACACCGGGACAGGGAACACCGGGGAGCTGTTTTTT.